This passage covers 13 T cell receptor beta chains from one sample sequenced in a study of blood T cell repertoires in COVID-19. Sequencing was performed with immunoSEQ multiplex PCR; in TCRdb, only in-frame clones are kept and a portion is missing. The sample has 300,000 or so clones, about 92% seen once; the top ten hold 2% to 3%. The sample consisted of PBMCs or T cells enriched from blood (not recorded which). All receptors come from a man aged 55 to 70 who had recovered from COVID-19.

The V gene is TRBV7-9, the J gene TRBJ2-2, with D tentatively TRBD2 (5 bases). Germline V gene sequence: CDR1 SEHNR, CDR2 FQNEAQ (reference sequence). Trimming removed 8 bases from V and 2 bases from J, with 21 bases in between. The CDR3 has 17 residues. CDR3 protein: CASPARRGVDNTGELFF. CDR3 DNA: TGTGCCAGCCCCGCGCGCCGGGGAGTGGATAACACCGGGGAGCTGTTTTTT.

The chain has TRBV4-3 and TRBJ1-3, with TRBD1 as a possible D gene (6 bases). Looked up from germline, CDR1 is LGHNA and CDR2 is YSLEER. V shed 0 bases and J shed 9 bases, with 15 bases lying between them. This CDR3 has 15 amino acids. The CDR3 nucleotides are TGCGCCAGCAGCCAAGATAGAGCAGGGGTAGGCACCATATATTTT. Protein sequence: CASSQDRAGVGTIYF.

The chain uses TRBV9 and TRBJ2-5; TRBD2 agrees at 12 bases. V trimming: 4 bases; J trimming: 5 bases; junction bases outside the gene matches: 9. The CDR3 spans 16 residues. Germline-derived CDR1 and CDR2 are SGDLS and YYNGEE. The CDR3 nucleotides read TGTGCCAGCAGCACCAGGACTAGCGGGGCAGGGGAGACCCAGTACTTC. Protein product: CASSTRTSGAGETQYF. Full variable domain (remainder filled in from reference TRBV9 and TRBJ2-5): DSGVTQTPKHLITATGQRVTLRCSPRSGDLSVYWYQQSLDQGLQFLIQYYNGEERAKGNILERFSAQQFPDLHSELNLSSLELGDSALYFCASSTRTSGAGETQYFGPGTRLLVL.

The gene calls are TRBV27 and TRBJ2-1; TRBD2 might be the D (6 bases). The CDR3 consists of 18 residues. V was clipped by 4 bases and J by 1 base, with 20 bases between them. Germline CDR1 and CDR2: MNHEY and SMNVEV (reference sequence). CDR3 nucleotides: TGTGCCAGCAGTTCGAAACCGGGACGGGGGTGGTCCTACAATGAGCAGTTCTTC. As protein: CASSSKPGRGWSYNEQFF.

The J gene is TRBJ2-1, the V gene TRBV5-8, with 13 bases identical to TRBD2. The CDR3 has 15 amino acids. Trimming at V came to 2 bases and at J to 10 bases, leaving 6 bases not matched to a gene. Germline V gene data show CDR1 as SGHTS and CDR2 as YDEGEE. The CDR3 DNA reads as TGTGCCAGCAGCTTTGGGACTAGCGGGACAGGGGAGCAGTTCTTC. Protein: CASSFGTSGTGEQFF.

The chain uses TRBV5-7 and TRBJ2-3, with 7 bases fitting TRBD1. TRBV5-7 is reported as an ORF; its role is uncertain. J was trimmed by 2 bases and V by 3 bases; bases with no gene match: 15. This CDR3 spans 18 amino acids. CDR3 in DNA: TGTGCCAGCAGCTCGGGACAGCGACCCTTATACTACACAGATACGCAGTATTTT. Its protein is CASSSGQRPLYYTDTQYF.

A single count supports this clone. The rearrangement uses TRBV3-1 (or the pseudogene TRBV3-2) and TRBJ1-4; possible D gene TRBD1, 5 bases. Trimming removed 4 bases at V and 8 bases at J, with 14 bases between. CDR1 and CDR2 (germline): LGHDT, YNNKEL (reference sequence). CDR3 size: 14 residues. This CDR3 reads CASSRRGDGEKLFF. In DNA form, the CDR3 reads TGTGCCAGCAGCCGCCGGGGGGATGGGGAAAAACTGTTTTTT.

The chain couples TRBV9 to TRBJ2-7, with D unclear. Germline values: CDR1 SGDLS, CDR2 YYNGEE. Between the trimmed V and J ends, which lost 4 bases and 1 base, there was a span of 12 bases. The CDR3 is 14 amino acids. CDR3 DNA sequence: TGTGCCAGCAGCCGCACGCCCGGGTCCTACGAGCAGTACTTC. It yields the protein CASSRTPGSYEQYF.

The chain is built from TRBV4-1 and TRBJ1-6, with a possible D match to TRBD1 (5 bases). Looked up from germline, CDR1 is MGHRA and CDR2 is YSYEKL. The CDR3 runs 17 residues. V was trimmed by 0 bases and J by 3 bases, leaving 12 bases between them. The CDR3 DNA is TGCGCCAGCAGCCAAGATGTCCCCGGGGGCTATAATTCACCCCTCCACTTT. Translating it yields CASSQDVPGGYNSPLHF.

This sequence joins TRBV3-1 (or the pseudogene TRBV3-2) and TRBJ2-6, with D unresolved. The CDR3 spans 13 residues. V lost 4 bases to trimming and J lost 2 bases, with 3 bases between them. Germline V gene lookup returns CDR1 LGHDT and CDR2 YNNKEL (reference sequence). The CDR3 sequence is CASSPTGANVLTF. The CDR3 nucleotides are TGTGCCAGCAGCCCTACTGGGGCCAACGTCCTGACTTTC.

For this clone: The sample contains more than one DNA sequence encoding this CDR3. The chain uses TRBV19 and TRBJ1-5, with 7 bases identical to TRBD1. CDR1 LNHDA and CDR2 SQIVND come from the germline V gene (reference sequence). Losses at the gene ends were 5 bases for V and 0 bases for J; bases not matched to a gene: 4. CDR3 length: 15 amino acids. CDR3 DNA sequence: TGTGCCAGTAGTTGGGACAGAAATAGCAATCAGCCCCAGCATTTT. Its translation: CASSWDRNSNQPQHF.

The rearrangement links TRBV19 to TRBJ1-3; D possibly corresponds to TRBD1 (6 bases). CDR1 is LNHDA, CDR2 SQIVND, per germline (reference sequence). Trimming took 6 bases from V and 2 from J, leaving 11 bases between them. The CDR3 length is 14 residues. The CDR3 DNA reads as TGTGCCAGTAGCCCCAACAGGGCTGGAAACACCATATATTTT. Translation: CASSPNRAGNTIYF. The complete variable domain, with remaining parts taken from reference TRBV19 and TRBJ1-3, reads DGGITQSPKYLFRKEGQNVTLSCEQNLNHDAMYWYRQDPGQGLRLIYYSQIVNDFQKGDIAEGYSVSREKKESFPLTVTSAQKNPTAFYLCASSPNRAGNTIYFGEGSWLTVV.

V usage is TRBV12-3 or TRBV12-4 and J usage is TRBJ2-7, with D unclear. The CDR3 is 13 amino acids. V lost 0 bases and J lost 2, with 5 bases in between. CDR3 amino acids: CASSLAHTYEQYF. The CDR3 bases are TGTGCCAGCAGTTTAGCCCACACCTACGAGCAGTACTTC.